The present T cell receptor (beta chain) was sequenced within a study of identical twins. Study results and caveats: Within monozygotic twins, out-of-frame TCR alpha sharing was underestimated by the models. For cord blood, abundant beta clonotypes had fewer insertions, unlike memory repertoires, which showed none.

Template switching (which added a universal primer site) was used, and cDNA carried unique molecular identifiers. TCRdb redid the calling of the 5' RACE reads with MiXCR, one entry per CDR3 protein. In the table there are 640,000 or so distinct CDR3 sequences, approximately 6% of which are singletons. This clonotype showed up many times. Its specificity is unknown. The CDR3 has 15 amino acids. Germline CDR1 and CDR2: SQVTM and ANQGSEA. V lost 7 bases to trimming and J lost 4 bases; unmatched junction nucleotides: 11. The rearrangement links TRBV29-1 to TRBJ2-5; 11 positions match TRBD2. Sequenced: naive T cells sorted from blood. This TCR came from a man aged 18 to 30 in good health. CDR3 residues: CSALLAGGGGETQYF. CDR3 bases: TGCAGCGCCCTGCTAGCGGGAGGAGGTGGAGAGACCCAGTACTTC.